Below, one TCR beta chain is given with its context. This sample stems from a study of blood T cell repertoires in COVID-19. The wider study: COVID-19 samples collected from the United States, Italy and Spain covered acute and convalescent phases. Sources were T cells, B-cell-depleted T cells, or PBMCs; the material itself was cDNA or gDNA.

TCRdb's copy holds only in-frame clones and misses some; the assay was immunoSEQ multiplex PCR. This table has approximately 260,000 clones, 87% appearing once. The germline CDR1 and CDR2 sequences are GTSNPN and SVGIG (reference sequence). This CDR3 is built from 15 residues. Trimming removed 2 bases at V and 5 bases at J, with 18 bases between. The source material was peripheral blood. This chain uses TRBV30 with TRBJ1-1; D is perhaps TRBD1 (5 bases). The source of this sequence is a man in his sixties who had recovered from COVID-19. The CDR3 sequence is CAWSPTPRARTEAFF. The DNA of the CDR3 is TGTGCCTGGAGTCCGACCCCCAGGGCGCGGACTGAAGCTTTCTTT.